The clone carrying this T cell receptor (beta chain) was detected only a few times. Its specificity is not known. This specimen belongs to a study of T cell repertoires in cytomegalovirus infection. TCRdb ran MiXCR on the reads and lists one entry per CDR3 protein. The table includes 900,000 to 950,000 distinct CDR3 sequences, roughly 31% detected once. The CDR3 has 15 amino acids. Germline lookup yields CDR1 SNHLY and CDR2 FYNNEI. V was pared by 6 bases and J by 10 bases, with 25 bases between. The chain has TRBV2 and TRBJ2-7; D may be TRBD1 or TRBD2 (5 bases each). The sequenced sample was cultured CD8+ T cells from PBMCs, obtained from culture after CMV antigen stimulation. The sequence came from a human donor in good health (CMV status not recorded). Some clones in this sample may be carry-over from other donors' samples. CDR3 amino acids: CASSPGRDHRSHQYF. CDR3 coding DNA: TGTGCCAGCAGCCCGGGTAGGGACCACAGGAGTCATCAGTACTTC. The full variable domain, its missing parts supplied by reference TRBV2 and TRBJ2-7, is EPEVTQTPSHQVTQMGQEVILRCVPISNHLYFYWYRQILGQKVEFLVSFYNNEISEKSEIFDDQFSVERPDGSNFTLKIRSTKLEDSAMYFCASSPGRDHRSHQYFGPGTRLTVT.